A single TCR beta chain is shown here with its context. Antigen unknown. A clone one base away is much larger, so this may be a read error. TCRdb re-called the RT-PCR reads through MiXCR, storing one row per CDR3 protein. Of about 780,000 distinct CDR3 sequences listed, about a fifth are singletons. The sample belongs to a study of response to subunit inactivated influenza vaccine. Findings and limits, study-wide: Authors proposed each seasonal influenza vaccination draws in few new T cells.

This clonotype was obtained from a man aged 45 to 65 who received an inactivated influenza vaccine. Specimen: PBMCs from blood, collected around 5 days after vaccination.

In nucleotides, the CDR3 is TGCAGCGTGATCGGACTAGCGGGAGGGGAGTACAAGGAGCAGTTCTTC. Its protein is CSVIGLAGGEYKEQFF. The V gene is TRBV29-1, the J gene TRBJ2-1, with TRBD2 matching 15 bases. The germline gives CDR1 SQVTM, CDR2 ANQGSEA. CDR3 length equals 16 residues.